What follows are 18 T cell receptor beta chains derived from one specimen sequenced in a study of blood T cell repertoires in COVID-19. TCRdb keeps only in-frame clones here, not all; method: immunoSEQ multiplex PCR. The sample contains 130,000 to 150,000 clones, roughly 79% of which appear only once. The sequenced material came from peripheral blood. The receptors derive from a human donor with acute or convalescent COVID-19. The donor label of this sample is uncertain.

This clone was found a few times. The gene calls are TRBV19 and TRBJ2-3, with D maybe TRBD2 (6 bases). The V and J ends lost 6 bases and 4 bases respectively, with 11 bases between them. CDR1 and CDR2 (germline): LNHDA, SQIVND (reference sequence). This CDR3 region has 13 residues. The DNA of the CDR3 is TGTGCCAGTAGAGCCCTAGCGTCAGATACGCAGTATTTT. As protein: CASRALASDTQYF.

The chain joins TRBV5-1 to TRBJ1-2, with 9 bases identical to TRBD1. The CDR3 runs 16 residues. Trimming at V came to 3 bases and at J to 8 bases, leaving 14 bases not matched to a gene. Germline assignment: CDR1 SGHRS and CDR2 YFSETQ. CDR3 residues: CASSSSPQGQGSGYTF. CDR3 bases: TGCGCCAGCAGCTCCTCACCCCAGGGACAGGGATCGGGCTACACCTTC.

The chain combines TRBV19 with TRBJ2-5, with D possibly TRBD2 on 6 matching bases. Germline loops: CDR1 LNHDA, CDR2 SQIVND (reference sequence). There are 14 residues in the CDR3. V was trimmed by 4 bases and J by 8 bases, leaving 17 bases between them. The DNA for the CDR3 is TGTGCCAGTAGTAGGGAGCTGCGGGGACGTACCCAGTACTTC. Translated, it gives CASSRELRGRTQYF.

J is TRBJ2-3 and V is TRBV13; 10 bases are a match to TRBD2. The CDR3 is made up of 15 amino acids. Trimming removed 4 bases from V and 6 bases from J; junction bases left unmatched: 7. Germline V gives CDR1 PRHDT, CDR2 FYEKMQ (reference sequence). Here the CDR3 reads CASSSAGGLGDTQYF. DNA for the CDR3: TGTGCCAGCAGCTCAGCGGGGGGGCTGGGGGATACGCAGTATTTT.

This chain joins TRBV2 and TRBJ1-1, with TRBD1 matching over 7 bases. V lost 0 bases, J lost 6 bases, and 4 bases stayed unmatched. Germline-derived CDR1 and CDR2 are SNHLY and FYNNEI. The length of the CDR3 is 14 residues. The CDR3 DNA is TGTGCCAGCAGTGAAGCGAGGGACAGCTCTGAAGCTTTCTTT. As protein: CASSEARDSSEAFF.

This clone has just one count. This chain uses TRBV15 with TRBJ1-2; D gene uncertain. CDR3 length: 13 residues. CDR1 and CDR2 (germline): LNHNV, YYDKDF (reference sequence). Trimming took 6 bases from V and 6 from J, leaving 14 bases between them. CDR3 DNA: TGTGCCACCAGGGGCGGAGGAAGGAATGGCTACACCTTC. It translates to CATRGGGRNGYTF.

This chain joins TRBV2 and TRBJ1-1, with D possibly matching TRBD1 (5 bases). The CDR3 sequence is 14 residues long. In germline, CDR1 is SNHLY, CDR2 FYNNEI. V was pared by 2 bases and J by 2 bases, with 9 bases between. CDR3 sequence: CASSERGANTEAFF. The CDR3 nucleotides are TGTGCCAGCAGTGAACGCGGGGCCAACACTGAAGCTTTCTTT.

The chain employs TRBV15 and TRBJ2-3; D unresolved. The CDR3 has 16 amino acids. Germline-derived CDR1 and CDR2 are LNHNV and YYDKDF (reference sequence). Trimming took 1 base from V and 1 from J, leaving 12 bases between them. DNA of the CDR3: TGTGCCACCAGCAGAGCCCCCGTGTATGGCACAGATACGCAGTATTTT. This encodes CATSRAPVYGTDTQYF.

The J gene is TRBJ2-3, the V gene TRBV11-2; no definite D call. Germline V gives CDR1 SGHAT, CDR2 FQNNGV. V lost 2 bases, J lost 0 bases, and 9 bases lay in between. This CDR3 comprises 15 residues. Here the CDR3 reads CASSLQQASTDTQYF. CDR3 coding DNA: TGTGCCAGCAGCTTACAGCAGGCGAGCACAGATACGCAGTATTTT.

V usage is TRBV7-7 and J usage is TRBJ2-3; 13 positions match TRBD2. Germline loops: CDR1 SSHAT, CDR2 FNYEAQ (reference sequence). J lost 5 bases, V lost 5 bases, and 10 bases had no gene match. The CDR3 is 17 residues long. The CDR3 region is CASSPITSGGEIDTQYF. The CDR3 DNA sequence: TGTGCCAGCAGCCCCATTACTAGCGGGGGGGAGATAGATACGCAGTATTTT. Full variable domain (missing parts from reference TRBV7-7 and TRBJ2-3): GAGVSQSPRYKVTKRGQDVTLRCDPISSHATLYWYQQALGQGPEFLTYFNYEAQPDKSGLPSDRFSAERPEGSISTLTIQRTEQRDSAMYRCASSPITSGGEIDTQYFGPGTRLTVL.

The CDR3, as DNA: TGTGCCAGCAGTGACAGGGGGCGGGATACGCAGTATTTT. Translation gives CASSDRGRDTQYF. This chain links TRBV6-2 or TRBV6-3 with TRBJ2-3; 10 bases are a match to TRBD1. This CDR3 is 13 amino acids long. Looked up from germline, CDR1 is MNHEY and CDR2 is SVGEGT. Trimming cost V 5 bases and J 6 bases; bases outside gene matches: 2.

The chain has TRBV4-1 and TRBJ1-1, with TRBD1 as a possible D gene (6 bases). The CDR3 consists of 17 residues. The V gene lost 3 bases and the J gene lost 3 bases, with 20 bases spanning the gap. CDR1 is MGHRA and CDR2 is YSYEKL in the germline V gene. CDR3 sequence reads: CASSHPPDRTGYTEAFF. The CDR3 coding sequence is TGCGCCAGCAGCCACCCCCCGGACAGAACCGGGTACACTGAAGCTTTCTTT.

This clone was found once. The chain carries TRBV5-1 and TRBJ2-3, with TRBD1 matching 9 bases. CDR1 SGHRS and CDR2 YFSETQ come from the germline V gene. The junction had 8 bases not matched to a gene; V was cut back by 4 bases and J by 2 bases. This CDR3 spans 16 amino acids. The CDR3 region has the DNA TGCGCCAGCAGCAAGGACAGGGGCGTACTCACAGATACGCAGTATTTT. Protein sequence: CASSKDRGVLTDTQYF.

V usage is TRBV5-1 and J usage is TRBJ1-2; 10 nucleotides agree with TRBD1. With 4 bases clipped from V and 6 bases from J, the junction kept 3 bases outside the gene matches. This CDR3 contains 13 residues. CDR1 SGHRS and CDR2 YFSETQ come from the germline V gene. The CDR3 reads CASSQGTGDGYTF. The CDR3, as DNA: TGCGCCAGCAGCCAGGGGACAGGGGATGGCTACACCTTC.

The CDR3 region has the DNA TGTGCCAGCAGCGACAACAGGGGGAGAAATGAAAAACTGTTTTTT. It is translated as CASSDNRGRNEKLFF. This sequence joins TRBV9 and TRBJ1-4; TRBD1 agrees at 8 bases. With V trimmed by 3 bases and J by 5 bases, 6 bases remained unmatched. This CDR3 comprises 15 residues. Germline V gives CDR1 SGDLS, CDR2 YYNGEE.

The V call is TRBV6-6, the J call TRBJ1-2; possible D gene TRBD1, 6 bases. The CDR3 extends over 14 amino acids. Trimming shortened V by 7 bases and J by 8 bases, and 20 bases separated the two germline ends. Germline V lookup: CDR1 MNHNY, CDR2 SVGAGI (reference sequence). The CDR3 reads CASIGGQGGTGYTF. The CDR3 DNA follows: TGTGCCAGCATCGGGGGGCAGGGAGGTACAGGCTACACCTTC.

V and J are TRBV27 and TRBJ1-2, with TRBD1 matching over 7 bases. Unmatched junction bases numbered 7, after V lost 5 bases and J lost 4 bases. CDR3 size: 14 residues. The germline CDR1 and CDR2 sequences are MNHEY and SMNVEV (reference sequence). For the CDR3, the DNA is TGTGCCAGCAGTCCACTCGGGACAGCCTATGGCTACACCTTC. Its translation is CASSPLGTAYGYTF.

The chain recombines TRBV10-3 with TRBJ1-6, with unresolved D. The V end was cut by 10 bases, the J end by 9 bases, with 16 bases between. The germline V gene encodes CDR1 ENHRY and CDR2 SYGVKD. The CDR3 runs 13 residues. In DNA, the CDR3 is TGTGCCACCGCCTGGGAGGCGACTTCACCCCTCCACTTT. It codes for CATAWEATSPLHF.